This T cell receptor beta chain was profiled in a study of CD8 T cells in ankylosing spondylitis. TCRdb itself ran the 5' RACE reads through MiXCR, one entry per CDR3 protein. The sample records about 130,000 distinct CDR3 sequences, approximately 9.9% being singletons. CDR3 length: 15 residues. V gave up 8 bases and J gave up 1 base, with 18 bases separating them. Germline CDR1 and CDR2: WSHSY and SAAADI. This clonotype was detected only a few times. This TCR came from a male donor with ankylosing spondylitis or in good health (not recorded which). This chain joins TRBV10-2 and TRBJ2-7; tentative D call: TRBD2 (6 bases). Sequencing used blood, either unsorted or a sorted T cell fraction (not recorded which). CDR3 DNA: TGCGCCAGCCGTTGGTCGGGAGTATCGTCCTACGAGCAGTACTTC. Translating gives CASRWSGVSSYEQYF.